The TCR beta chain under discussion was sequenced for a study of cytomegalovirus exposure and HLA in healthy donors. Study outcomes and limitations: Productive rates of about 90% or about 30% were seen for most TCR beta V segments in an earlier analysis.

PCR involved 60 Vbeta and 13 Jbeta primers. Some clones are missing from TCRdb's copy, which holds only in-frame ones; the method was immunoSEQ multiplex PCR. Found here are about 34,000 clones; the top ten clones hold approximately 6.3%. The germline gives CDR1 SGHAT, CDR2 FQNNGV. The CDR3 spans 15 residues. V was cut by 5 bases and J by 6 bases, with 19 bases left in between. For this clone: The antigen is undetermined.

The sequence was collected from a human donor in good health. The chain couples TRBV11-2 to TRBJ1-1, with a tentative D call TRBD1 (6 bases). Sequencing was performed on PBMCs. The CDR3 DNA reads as TGTGCCAGCAGCGGAATACAGGGAAACGGAGCTGAAGCTTTCTTT. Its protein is CASSGIQGNGAEAFF. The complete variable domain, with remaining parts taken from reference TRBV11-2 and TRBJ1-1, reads EAGVAQSPRYKIIEKRQSVAFWCNPISGHATLYWYQQILGQGPKLLIQFQNNGVVDDSQLPKDRFSAERLKGVDSTLKIQPAKLEDSAVYLCASSGIQGNGAEAFFGQGTRLTVV.